The 12 T cell receptor beta chains below come from one sample, sequenced in a study of blood T cell repertoires in COVID-19. The assay was immunoSEQ multiplex PCR, and TCRdb's table has in-frame clones only and misses some. The data hold 120,000 to 150,000 clones, with over 65% observed a single time. Material for sequencing was peripheral blood. All receptors derive from a man between 50 and 59 years old with acute or convalescent COVID-19.

This clone was observed a handful of times. This chain links TRBV18 with TRBJ1-1; TRBD1 aligns across 7 bases. This CDR3 region has 14 residues. Germline CDR1 and CDR2: KGHSH and LQKENI. Trimming cost V 1 base and J 4 bases; bases outside gene matches: 3. CDR3 in amino acids: CASSPQGASTEAFF. The DNA of the CDR3 is TGTGCCAGCTCACCACAGGGGGCGAGCACTGAAGCTTTCTTT.

The chain joins TRBV3-1 (or the pseudogene TRBV3-2) to TRBJ1-3; 9 bases match TRBD1. The CDR3 has 16 residues. CDR1 and CDR2 from the germline V gene are LGHDT and YNNKEL (reference sequence). After removal of 4 bases from V and 4 bases from J, the junction contained 8 bases not matched to a gene. In DNA, the CDR3 is TGTGCCAGCAGCCTTATGACACAGGGGGCGGGAAACACCATATATTTT. Its protein product is CASSLMTQGAGNTIYF.

The rearrangement joins TRBV11-2 to TRBJ2-2, with D perhaps TRBD2 (5 bases). CDR3 length: 14 amino acids. The V end lost 6 bases, the J end lost 3 bases, and 11 bases lay between the germline ends. CDR1 SGHAT and CDR2 FQNNGV come from the germline V gene. The CDR3 loop reads CASSEGLHTGELFF. In nucleotides, the CDR3 is TGTGCCAGCAGTGAGGGCCTACACACCGGGGAGCTGTTTTTT.

The chain joins TRBV29-1 to TRBJ2-6; tentatively, D is TRBD2 (6 bases). The germline V gene encodes CDR1 SQVTM and CDR2 ANQGSEA. Trimming pared 6 bases from V and 4 bases from J, leaving 10 bases between. This CDR3 has 13 residues. In DNA form, the CDR3 reads TGCAGCGTGGAGGGATCCGGGGCCAACGTCCTGACTTTC. This sequence encodes CSVEGSGANVLTF.

The chain joins TRBV4-1 to TRBJ2-2, with a possible D match to TRBD1 (6 bases). V lost 4 bases to trimming and J lost 7 bases, with 25 bases between them. The germline gives CDR1 MGHRA, CDR2 YSYEKL. This CDR3 comprises 18 residues. CDR3 DNA sequence: TGCGCCAGCAGCCTCCCCTTCGGGCAGGGGAATCGTGTCGGGGAGCTGTTTTTT. As protein: CASSLPFGQGNRVGELFF.

This clone was seen a handful of times. The J gene is TRBJ2-7, the V gene TRBV4-1, with a possible D match to TRBD1 (6 bases). V lost 0 bases to trimming and J lost 3 bases, with 12 bases between them. This CDR3 has 15 amino acids. CDR1 is MGHRA and CDR2 is YSYEKL in the germline V gene. The CDR3 nucleotides read TGCGCCAGCAGCCAAGATCAGGCAGGGGACTACGAGCAGTACTTC. Translated: CASSQDQAGDYEQYF.

The chain employs TRBV19 and TRBJ2-3, with 8 bases that match TRBD1. Trimming removed 0 bases from V and 4 bases from J; junction bases left unmatched: 9. Germline CDR1 LNHDA, CDR2 SQIVND (reference sequence). CDR3 length equals 17 residues. The CDR3 sequence is CASSIDPSGGLADTQYF. The CDR3 nucleotides are TGTGCCAGTAGTATAGATCCTTCAGGGGGCTTGGCAGATACGCAGTATTTT. Looking up the rest from reference TRBV19 and TRBJ2-3 gives the full variable domain: DGGITQSPKYLFRKEGQNVTLSCEQNLNHDAMYWYRQDPGQGLRLIYYSQIVNDFQKGDIAEGYSVSREKKESFPLTVTSAQKNPTAFYLCASSIDPSGGLADTQYFGPGTRLTVL.

The CDR3 bases are TGTGCCAGCAGCTTCGGACAGGGAGCAGATACGCAGTATTTT. Its protein product is CASSFGQGADTQYF. This chain joins TRBV7-8 and TRBJ2-3; 8 positions agree with TRBD1. The germline V gene has CDR1 SGHVS and CDR2 FQNEAQ. The CDR3 runs to 14 residues. After removal of 3 bases from V and 4 bases from J, the junction contained 3 bases not matched to a gene.

The chain has TRBV5-1 and TRBJ2-2, with 9 nucleotides matching TRBD2. V shed 4 bases, J shed 4 bases, and the junction held 5 bases outside the gene matches. The germline V gene has CDR1 SGHRS and CDR2 YFSETQ. This CDR3 contains 15 residues. CDR3 protein: CASSPGTSPTGELFF. In DNA, the CDR3 is TGCGCCAGCAGCCCCGGGACTAGCCCCACCGGGGAGCTGTTTTTT.

J is TRBJ1-2 and V is TRBV5-1; possible D gene TRBD1, 6 bases. The CDR3 loop spans 14 amino acids. Germline assignment: CDR1 SGHRS and CDR2 YFSETQ. The germline V and J ends were trimmed by 3 bases and 0 bases, with 9 bases remaining between them. Here the CDR3 DNA reads TGCGCCAGCAGCTGGACAGATTCTAACTATGGCTACACCTTC. It yields the protein CASSWTDSNYGYTF.

V is TRBV5-4 and J is TRBJ2-5; 11 bases align to TRBD2. The CDR3 totals 18 residues. Germline V gives CDR1 SGHNT, CDR2 YYREEE (reference sequence). V lost 4 bases, J lost 0 bases, and 11 bases stayed unmatched. For the CDR3, the DNA is TGTGCCAGCAGCGGGACGGCTAGCGGGGGGATGTACCAAGAGACCCAGTACTTC. This sequence encodes CASSGTASGGMYQETQYF.

This clone was picked up a small number of times. This rearrangement joins TRBV5-4 to TRBJ2-5; D gene ambiguous. V was shortened by 4 bases and J by 2 bases, with 15 bases between the two germline ends. CDR1 SGHNT and CDR2 YYREEE come from the germline V gene (reference sequence). The CDR3 runs 15 residues. The CDR3 nucleotides read TGTGCCAGCAGCCTGGGCGGTCTTGGGCAAGAGACCCAGTACTTC. Its translation is CASSLGGLGQETQYF. The variable domain in full, completed from reference TRBV5-4 and TRBJ2-5, reads ETGVTQSPTHLIKTRGQQVTLRCSSQSGHNTVSWYQQALGQGPQFIFQYYREEENGRGNFPPRFSGLQFPNYSSELNVNALELDDSALYLCASSLGGLGQETQYFGPGTRLLVL.